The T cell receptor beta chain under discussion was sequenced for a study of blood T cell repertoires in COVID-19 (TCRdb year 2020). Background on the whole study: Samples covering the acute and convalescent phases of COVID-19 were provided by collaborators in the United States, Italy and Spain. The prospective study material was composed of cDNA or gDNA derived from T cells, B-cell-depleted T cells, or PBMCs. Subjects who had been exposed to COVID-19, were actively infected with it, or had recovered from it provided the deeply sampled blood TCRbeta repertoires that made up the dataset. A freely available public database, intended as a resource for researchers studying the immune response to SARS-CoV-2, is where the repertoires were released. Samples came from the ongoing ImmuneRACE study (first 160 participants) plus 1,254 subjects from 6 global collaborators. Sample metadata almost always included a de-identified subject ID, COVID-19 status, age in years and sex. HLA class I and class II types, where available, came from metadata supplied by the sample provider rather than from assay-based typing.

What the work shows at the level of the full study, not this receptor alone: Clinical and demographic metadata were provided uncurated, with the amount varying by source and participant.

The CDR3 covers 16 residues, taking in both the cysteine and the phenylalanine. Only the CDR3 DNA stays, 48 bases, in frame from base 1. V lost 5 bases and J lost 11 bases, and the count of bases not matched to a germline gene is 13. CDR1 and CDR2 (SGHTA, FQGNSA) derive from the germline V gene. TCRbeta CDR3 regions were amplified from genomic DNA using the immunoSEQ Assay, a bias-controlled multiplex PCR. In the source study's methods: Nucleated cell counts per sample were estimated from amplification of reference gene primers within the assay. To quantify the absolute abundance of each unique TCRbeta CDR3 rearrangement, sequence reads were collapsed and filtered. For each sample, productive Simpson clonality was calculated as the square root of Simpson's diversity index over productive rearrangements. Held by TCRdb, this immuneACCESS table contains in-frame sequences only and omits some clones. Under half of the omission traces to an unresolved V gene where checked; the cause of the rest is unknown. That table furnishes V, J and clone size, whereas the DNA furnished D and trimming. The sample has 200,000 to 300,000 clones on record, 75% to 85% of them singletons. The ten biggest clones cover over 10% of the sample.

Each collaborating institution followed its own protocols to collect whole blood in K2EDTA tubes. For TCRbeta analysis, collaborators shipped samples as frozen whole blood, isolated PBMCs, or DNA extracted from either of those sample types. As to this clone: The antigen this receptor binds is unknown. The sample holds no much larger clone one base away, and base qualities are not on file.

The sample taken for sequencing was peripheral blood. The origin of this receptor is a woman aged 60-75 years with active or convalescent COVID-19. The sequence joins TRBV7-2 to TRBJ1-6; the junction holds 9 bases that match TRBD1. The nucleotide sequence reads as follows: TGTGCCAGCAGCGCGCGGGGGACAGGGACGTTGACACCCCTCCACTTT. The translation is CASSARGTGTLTPLHF.